This TCR beta chain derives from a study of monozygotic twins with inflammatory bowel disease. TCRdb reanalyzed the 5' RACE reads and collapses them to one entry per CDR3 protein, without DNA. The ten top clones account for roughly 2.3%, within a sample of about 450,000 distinct CDR3 sequences. Germline V gene sequence: CDR1 MNHNS, CDR2 SASEGT. The CDR3 runs to 14 residues. Sequenced sample: blood. The genes are TRBV6-1 and TRBJ2-2; TCRdb names TRBD1, which stays unverified in the absence of DNA. This TCR was recovered from a human donor with ulcerative colitis or Crohn's disease, or a healthy co-twin of an affected twin (not recorded which). CDR3 amino acids: CASNTGGGAGELFF.